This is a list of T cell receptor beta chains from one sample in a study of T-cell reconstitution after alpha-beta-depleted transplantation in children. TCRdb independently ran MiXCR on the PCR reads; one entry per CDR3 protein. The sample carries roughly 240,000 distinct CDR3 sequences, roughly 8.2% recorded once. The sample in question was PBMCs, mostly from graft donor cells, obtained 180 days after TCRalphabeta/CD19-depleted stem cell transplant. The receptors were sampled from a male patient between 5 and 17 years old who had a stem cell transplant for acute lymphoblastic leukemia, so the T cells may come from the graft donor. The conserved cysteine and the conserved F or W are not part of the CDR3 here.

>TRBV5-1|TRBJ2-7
ASSSGQGPYYEQY
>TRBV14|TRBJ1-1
ASSQGRVWGMNTEAF
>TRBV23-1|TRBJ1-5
ASPGQPSNQPQH
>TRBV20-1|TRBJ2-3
SARAPGRSIYTDTQY
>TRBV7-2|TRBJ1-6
ASSLALGSPLH
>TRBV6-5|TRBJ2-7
ASSFPPGTSGRHDQY
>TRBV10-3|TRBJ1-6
AISESTDNSPLH
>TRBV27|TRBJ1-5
ASSLQGRGSQPQH
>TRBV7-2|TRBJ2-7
ASSGKGQPSYEQY
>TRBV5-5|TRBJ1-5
ASSLVGYSNQPQH
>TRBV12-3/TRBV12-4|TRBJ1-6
ASSSDRGNSPLH
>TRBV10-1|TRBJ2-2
ASSESGGELF
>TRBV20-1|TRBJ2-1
SVGLDNEQF
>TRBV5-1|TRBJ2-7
ASSDGPGQGNYEQY
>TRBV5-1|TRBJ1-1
ASRVTGSDTEAF
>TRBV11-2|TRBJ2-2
ASSPTGYEELF
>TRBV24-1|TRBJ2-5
AASSGRAVSETQY
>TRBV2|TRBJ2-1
ASGGSSGGGVNEQF
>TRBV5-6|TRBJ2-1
ASSFRQGLPNNEQF
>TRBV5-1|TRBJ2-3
ASTRRWQGADTQY
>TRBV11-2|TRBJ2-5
ASSRGLAGGSVQETQY
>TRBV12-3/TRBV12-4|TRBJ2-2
ASRAFGTGTTGELF
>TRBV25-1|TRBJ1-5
AMGSGQVGQPQH
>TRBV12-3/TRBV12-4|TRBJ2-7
ASSPRTGTYEQY
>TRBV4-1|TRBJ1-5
ASTPWANGGNQPQH
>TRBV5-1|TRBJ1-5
ASTNREGDNQPQH
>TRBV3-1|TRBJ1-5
ASSQGPGPASNQPQH